This T cell receptor (beta chain) came from a study of cytomegalovirus exposure and HLA in healthy donors. CDR1 and CDR2 from the germline V gene are GTSNPN and SVGIG (reference sequence). The CDR3 extends over 16 amino acids. J was trimmed by 5 bases and V by 3 bases; bases with no gene match: 12. The study's findings and limits: A later analysis appeared to link common viral pathogens to several of the most significant clusters.

PCR involved 60 Vbeta and 13 Jbeta primers. Using immunoSEQ multiplex PCR, the repertoire was profiled, and TCRdb retains in-frame clones only, with some absent. The table records over 150,000 clones, 82% of them present only once. Of note for this clone: Its antigen is undetermined.

The material sequenced was PBMCs. The receptor comes from a girl aged 2-10 years in good health and CMV-seropositive. The rearrangement links TRBV30 to TRBJ2-5, with 10 bases that match TRBD2. The CDR3 region is CAWRRPLSGRAETQYF. The DNA of the CDR3 is TGTGCCTGGAGACGACCGCTGAGCGGGAGGGCCGAGACCCAGTACTTC.